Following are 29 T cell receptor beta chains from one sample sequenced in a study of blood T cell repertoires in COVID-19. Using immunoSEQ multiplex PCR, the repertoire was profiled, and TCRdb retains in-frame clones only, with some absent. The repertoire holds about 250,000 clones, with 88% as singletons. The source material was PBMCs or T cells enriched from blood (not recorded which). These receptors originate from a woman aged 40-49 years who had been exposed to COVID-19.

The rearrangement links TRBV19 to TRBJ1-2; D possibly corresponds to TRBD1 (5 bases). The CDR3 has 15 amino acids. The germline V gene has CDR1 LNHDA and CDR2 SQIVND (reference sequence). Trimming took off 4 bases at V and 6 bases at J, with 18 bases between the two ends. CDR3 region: CASSTDSGRENGYTF. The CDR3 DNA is TGTGCCAGTAGTACAGACAGTGGGCGGGAAAATGGCTACACCTTC.

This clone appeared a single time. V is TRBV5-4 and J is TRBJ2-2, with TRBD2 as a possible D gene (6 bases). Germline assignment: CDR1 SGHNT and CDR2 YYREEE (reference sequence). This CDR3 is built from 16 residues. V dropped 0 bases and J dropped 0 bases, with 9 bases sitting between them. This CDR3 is CASSLGLVTNTGELFF. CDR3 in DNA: TGTGCCAGCAGCTTGGGACTAGTAACGAACACCGGGGAGCTGTTTTTT.

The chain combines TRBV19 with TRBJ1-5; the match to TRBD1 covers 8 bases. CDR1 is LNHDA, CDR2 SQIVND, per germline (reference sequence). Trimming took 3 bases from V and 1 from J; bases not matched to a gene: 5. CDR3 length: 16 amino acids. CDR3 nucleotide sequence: TGTGCCAGTAGTATCCCAGGGGGCCGAAGCAATCAGCCCCAGCATTTT. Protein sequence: CASSIPGGRSNQPQHF.

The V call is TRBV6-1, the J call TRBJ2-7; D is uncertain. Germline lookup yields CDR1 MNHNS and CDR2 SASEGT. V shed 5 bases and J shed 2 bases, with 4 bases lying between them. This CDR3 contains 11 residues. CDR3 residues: CASSSPYEQYV. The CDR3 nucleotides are TGTGCCAGCAGTTCTCCCTACGAGCAGTACGTC.

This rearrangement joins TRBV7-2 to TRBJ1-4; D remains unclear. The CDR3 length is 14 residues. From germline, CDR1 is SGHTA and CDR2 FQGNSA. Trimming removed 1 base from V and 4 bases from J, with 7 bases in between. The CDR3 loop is CASSLGRVNEKLFF. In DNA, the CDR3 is TGTGCCAGCAGCTTAGGCCGGGTTAATGAAAAACTGTTTTTT.

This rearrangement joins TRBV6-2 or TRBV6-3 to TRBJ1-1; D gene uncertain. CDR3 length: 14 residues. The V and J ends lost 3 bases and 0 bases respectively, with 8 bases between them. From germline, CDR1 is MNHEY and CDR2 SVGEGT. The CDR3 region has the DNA TGTGCCAGCAGTTATTTTATTATGAACACTGAAGCTTTCTTT. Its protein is CASSYFIMNTEAFF.

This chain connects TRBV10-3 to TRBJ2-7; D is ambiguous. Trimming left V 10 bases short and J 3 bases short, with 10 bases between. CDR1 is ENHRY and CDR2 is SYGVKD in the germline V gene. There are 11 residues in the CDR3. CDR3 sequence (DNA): TGTGCCACCAGAACCGGCTACGAGCAGTACGTC. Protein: CATRTGYEQYV.

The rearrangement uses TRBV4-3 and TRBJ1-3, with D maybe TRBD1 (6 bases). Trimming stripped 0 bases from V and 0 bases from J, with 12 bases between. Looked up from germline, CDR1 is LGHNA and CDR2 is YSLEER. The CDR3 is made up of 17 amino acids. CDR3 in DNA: TGCGCCAGCAGCCAAGATAGGGGGTCCGGCTCTGGAAACACCATATATTTT. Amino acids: CASSQDRGSGSGNTIYF.

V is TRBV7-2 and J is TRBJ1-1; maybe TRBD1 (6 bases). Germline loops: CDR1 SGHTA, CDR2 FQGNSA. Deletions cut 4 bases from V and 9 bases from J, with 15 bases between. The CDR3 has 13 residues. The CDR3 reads CASSYQGGDKAFF. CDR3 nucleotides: TGTGCCAGCAGCTACCAAGGGGGGGATAAAGCTTTCTTT.

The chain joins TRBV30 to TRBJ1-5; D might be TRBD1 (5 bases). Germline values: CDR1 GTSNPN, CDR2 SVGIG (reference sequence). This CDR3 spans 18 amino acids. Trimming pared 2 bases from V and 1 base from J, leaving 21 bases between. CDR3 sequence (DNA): TGTGCCTGGAGTAGGGCAGGGTTGGGGATGGGGAGCAATCAGCCCCAGCATTTT. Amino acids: CAWSRAGLGMGSNQPQHF.

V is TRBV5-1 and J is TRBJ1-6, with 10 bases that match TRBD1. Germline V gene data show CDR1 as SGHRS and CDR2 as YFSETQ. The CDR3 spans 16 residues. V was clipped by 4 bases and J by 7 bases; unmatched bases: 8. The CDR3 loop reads CASSLDRGPGNSPLHF. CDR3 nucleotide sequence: TGCGCCAGCAGCCTAGACAGGGGGCCAGGGAATTCACCCCTCCACTTT.

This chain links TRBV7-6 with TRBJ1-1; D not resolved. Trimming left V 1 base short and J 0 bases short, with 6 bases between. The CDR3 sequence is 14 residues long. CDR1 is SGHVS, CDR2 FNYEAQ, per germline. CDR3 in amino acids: CASSLGTVNTEAFF. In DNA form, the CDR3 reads TGTGCCAGCAGCTTAGGGACTGTGAACACTGAAGCTTTCTTT.

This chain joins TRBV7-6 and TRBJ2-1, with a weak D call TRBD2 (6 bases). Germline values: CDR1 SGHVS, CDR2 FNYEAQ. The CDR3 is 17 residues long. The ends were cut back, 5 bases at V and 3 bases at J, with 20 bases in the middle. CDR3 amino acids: CASSPPWGDLHYNEQFF. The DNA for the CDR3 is TGTGCCAGCAGCCCCCCATGGGGGGACCTACACTACAATGAGCAGTTCTTC.

This CDR3 is CASSQNEQETQYF. The CDR3, as DNA: TGTGCCAGCAGCCAAAACGAGCAAGAGACCCAGTACTTC. The J gene is TRBJ2-5, the V gene TRBV4-2; D call uncertain. The length of the CDR3 is 13 residues. V lost 2 bases to trimming and J lost 2 bases, with 6 bases between them. Germline CDR1 reads LGHNA; CDR2 reads YNFKEQ.

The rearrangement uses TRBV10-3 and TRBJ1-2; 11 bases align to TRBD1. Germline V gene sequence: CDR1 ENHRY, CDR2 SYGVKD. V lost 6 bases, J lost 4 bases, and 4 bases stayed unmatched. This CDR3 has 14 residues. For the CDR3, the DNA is TGTGCCATCAGCGAAGGACAGGGGGCCTATGGCTACACCTTC. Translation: CAISEGQGAYGYTF.

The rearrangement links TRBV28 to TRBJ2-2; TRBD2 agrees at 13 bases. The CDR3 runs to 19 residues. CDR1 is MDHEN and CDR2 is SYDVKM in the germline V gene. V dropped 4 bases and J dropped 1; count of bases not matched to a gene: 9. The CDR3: CASSSIPGLAGENTGELFF. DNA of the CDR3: TGTGCCAGCAGTTCCATACCCGGACTAGCGGGGGAGAACACCGGGGAGCTGTTTTTT. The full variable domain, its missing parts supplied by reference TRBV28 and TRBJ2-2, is DVKVTQSSRYLVKRTGEKVFLECVQDMDHENMFWYRQDPGLGLRLIYFSYDVKMKEKGDIPEGYSVSREKKERFSLILESASTNQTSMYLCASSSIPGLAGENTGELFFGEGSRLTVL.

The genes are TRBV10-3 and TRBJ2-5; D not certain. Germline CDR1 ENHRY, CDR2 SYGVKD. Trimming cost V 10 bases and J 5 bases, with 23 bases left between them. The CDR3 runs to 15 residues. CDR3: CASKPSPATVETQYF. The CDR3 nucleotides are TGTGCCAGCAAACCATCACCCGCAACAGTGGAGACCCAGTACTTC.

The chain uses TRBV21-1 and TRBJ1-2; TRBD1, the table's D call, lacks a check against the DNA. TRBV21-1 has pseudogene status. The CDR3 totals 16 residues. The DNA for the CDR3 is TGTGCCAGCAGCGGCTTAGAGACAGGGGAGAGCTATGGCTACACCTTC. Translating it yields CASSGLETGESYGYTF.

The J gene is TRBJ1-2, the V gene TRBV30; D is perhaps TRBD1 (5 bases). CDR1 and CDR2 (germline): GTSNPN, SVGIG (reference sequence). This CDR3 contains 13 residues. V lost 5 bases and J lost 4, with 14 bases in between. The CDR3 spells CAWEVGAGYGYTF. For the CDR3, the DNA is TGTGCCTGGGAGGTTGGGGCCGGCTATGGCTACACCTTC.

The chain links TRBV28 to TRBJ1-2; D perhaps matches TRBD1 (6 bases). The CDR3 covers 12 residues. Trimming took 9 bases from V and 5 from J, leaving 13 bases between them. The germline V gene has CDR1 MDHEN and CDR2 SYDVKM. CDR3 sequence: CASKTGNYGYTF. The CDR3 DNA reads TGTGCCAGTAAAACAGGGAATTATGGCTACACCTTC.

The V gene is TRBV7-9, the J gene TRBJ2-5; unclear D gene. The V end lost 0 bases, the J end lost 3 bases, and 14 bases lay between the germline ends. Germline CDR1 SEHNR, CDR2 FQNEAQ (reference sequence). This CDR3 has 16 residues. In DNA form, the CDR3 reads TGTGCCAGCAGCTTAGCGGTGCGACTGTGGGAAGAGACCCAGTACTTC. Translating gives CASSLAVRLWEETQYF.

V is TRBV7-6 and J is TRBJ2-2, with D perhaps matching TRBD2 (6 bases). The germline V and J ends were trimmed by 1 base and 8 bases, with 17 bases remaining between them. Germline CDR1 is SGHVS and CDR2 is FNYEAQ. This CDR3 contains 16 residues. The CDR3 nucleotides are TGTGCCAGCAGCTTAGATTTCGTTGGGGGGACTGGGGAGCTGTTTTTT. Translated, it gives CASSLDFVGGTGELFF.

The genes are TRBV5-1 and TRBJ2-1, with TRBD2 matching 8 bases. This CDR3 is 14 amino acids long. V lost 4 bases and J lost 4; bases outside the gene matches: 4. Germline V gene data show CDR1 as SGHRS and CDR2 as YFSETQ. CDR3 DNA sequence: TGCGCCAGCAGCATACTAGCGGAATACAATGAGCAGTTCTTC. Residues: CASSILAEYNEQFF.

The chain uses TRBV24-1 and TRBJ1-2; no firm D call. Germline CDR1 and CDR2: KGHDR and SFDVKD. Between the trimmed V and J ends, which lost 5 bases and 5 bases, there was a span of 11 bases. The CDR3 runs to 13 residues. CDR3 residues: CATSVGLSYGYTF. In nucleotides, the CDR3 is TGTGCCACCAGTGTTGGCTTAAGTTATGGCTACACCTTC.

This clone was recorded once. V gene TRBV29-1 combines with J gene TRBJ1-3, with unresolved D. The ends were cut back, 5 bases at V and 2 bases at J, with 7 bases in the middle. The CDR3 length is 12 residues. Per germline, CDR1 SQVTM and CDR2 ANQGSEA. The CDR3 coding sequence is TGCAGCGTTTGGCACGCTGGAAACACCATATATTTT. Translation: CSVWHAGNTIYF.

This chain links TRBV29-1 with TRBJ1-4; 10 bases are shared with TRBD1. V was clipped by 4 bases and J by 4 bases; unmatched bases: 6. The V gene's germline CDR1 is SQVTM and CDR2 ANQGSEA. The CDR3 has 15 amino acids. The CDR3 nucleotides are TGCAGCGTTGCGGGACAGGGGCTTCGTAATGAAAAACTGTTTTTT. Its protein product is CSVAGQGLRNEKLFF.

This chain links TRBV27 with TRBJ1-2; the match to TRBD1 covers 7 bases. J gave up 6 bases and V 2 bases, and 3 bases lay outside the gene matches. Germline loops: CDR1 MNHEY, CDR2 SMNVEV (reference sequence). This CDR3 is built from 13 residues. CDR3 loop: CASSLEGANGYTF. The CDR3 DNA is TGTGCCAGCAGTTTAGAGGGGGCGAATGGCTACACCTTC.

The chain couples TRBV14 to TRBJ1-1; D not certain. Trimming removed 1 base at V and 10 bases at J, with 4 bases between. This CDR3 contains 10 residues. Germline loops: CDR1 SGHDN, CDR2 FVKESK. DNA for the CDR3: TGTGCCAGCAGCCAAGTGAGAGCTTTCTTT. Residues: CASSQVRAFF.

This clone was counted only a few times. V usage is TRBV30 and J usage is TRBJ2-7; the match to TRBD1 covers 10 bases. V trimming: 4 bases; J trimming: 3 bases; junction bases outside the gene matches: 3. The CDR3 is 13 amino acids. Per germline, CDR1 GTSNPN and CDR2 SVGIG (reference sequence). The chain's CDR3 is CAWNRDRGYEQYF. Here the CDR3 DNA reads TGTGCCTGGAACCGGGACAGGGGCTACGAGCAGTACTTC.